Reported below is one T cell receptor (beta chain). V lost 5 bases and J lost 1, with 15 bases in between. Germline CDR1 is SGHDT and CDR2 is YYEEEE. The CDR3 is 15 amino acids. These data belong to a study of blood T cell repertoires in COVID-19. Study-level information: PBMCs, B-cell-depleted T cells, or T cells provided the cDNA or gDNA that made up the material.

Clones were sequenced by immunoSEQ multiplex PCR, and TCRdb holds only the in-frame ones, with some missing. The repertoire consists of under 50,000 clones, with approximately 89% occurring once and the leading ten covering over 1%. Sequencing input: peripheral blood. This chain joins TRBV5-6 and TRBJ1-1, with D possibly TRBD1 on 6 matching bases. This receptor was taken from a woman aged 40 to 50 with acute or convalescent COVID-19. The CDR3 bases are TGTGCCAGCAGACCCAGACAGGTCACGAACACTGAAGCTTTCTTT. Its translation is CASRPRQVTNTEAFF.